This T cell receptor beta chain came from a study of OX40 agonist ivuxolimab in advanced cancers. Study-wide results and caveats: CD4+ and CD8+ T cells in blood underwent clonal expansion by week 6 at 0.1 to 3.0 mg/kg.

As to this clone: Its antigen is as yet unknown.

There are 12 residues in the CDR3. Germline CDR1 is MNHEY and CDR2 is SVGAGI. V dropped 7 bases and J dropped 7; count of bases not matched to a gene: 5. TCRdb's table, derived via immunoSEQ multiplex PCR, lists solely in-frame clones and lacks some. Of about 76,000 clones in the sample, approximately 85% are singletons; the top ten hold roughly 6%. This rearrangement joins TRBV6-5 to TRBJ2-7, with TRBD2 matching 9 bases. The sample here was CD4+ or CD8+ T cells sorted from blood, taken in a trial of the OX40 agonist ivuxolimab. The clonotype comes from an adult with an advanced solid tumor such as melanoma, head and neck, liver or kidney cancer. The CDR3 protein is CASNAGGREQYF. In DNA, the CDR3 is TGTGCCAGCAATGCGGGGGGGCGGGAGCAGTACTTC.